Listed below are T cell receptor beta chains from one sample, sequenced in a study of response to subunit inactivated influenza vaccine. Via MiXCR, TCRdb re-called the RT-PCR reads, giving one row per CDR3 protein. The data hold about 540,000 distinct CDR3 sequences, with under 25% observed a single time. The same data also contributed to another study, on T cells expressing NK-cell markers.

Sequenced here: CD4+ T cells sorted from PBMCs, sampled 11 to 12 days after vaccination. The source is a man aged 50 to 59 who received an inactivated influenza vaccine. CDR3s include the opening cysteine and the closing phenylalanine or tryptophan. D genes are given only for firm matches. Only some rows state a clone size, as once, few, many or a class for expanded clones.

v_gene: TRBV28
d_gene: TRBD2
abundance: -
j_gene: TRBJ2-4
CDR3nt: TGTGCCAGCAGGGGAGCTAGCGGGGGGACACGGGTTCAGTACTTC
CDR3aa: CASRGASGGTRVQYF

v_gene: TRBV15
d_gene: -
abundance: few
j_gene: TRBJ2-5
CDR3nt: TGTGCCACCAGCAGACCCCCGGGACACAAGGGAGAGACCCAGTACTTC
CDR3aa: CATSRPPGHKGETQYF

v_gene: TRBV12-3/TRBV12-4
d_gene: -
abundance: few
j_gene: TRBJ1-2
CDR3nt: TGTGCCAGTATGTTATTGGGGAACTATGGCTACACCTTC
CDR3aa: CASMLLGNYGYTF

v_gene: TRBV6-2/TRBV6-3
d_gene: TRBD1
abundance: few
j_gene: TRBJ2-7
CDR3nt: TGTGCCAGCAGTTACTCGGCCGGACAGGGAGGTTACTACGAGCAGTACTTC
CDR3aa: CASSYSAGQGGYYEQYF

v_gene: TRBV5-5
d_gene: -
abundance: -
j_gene: TRBJ2-1
CDR3nt: TGTGCCAGCAGCTCAACGGGGCCCCAAGAGCAGTTCTTC
CDR3aa: CASSSTGPQEQFF

v_gene: TRBV18
d_gene: -
abundance: -
j_gene: TRBJ1-5
CDR3nt: TGTGCCAGCTCACCGGTGGAAGGAAGCAATCAGCCCCAGCATTTT
CDR3aa: CASSPVEGSNQPQHF

v_gene: TRBV20-1
d_gene: TRBD2
abundance: -
j_gene: TRBJ2-7
CDR3nt: TGCAGTGCCTTAGCGGGGGGCTCCTACGAGCAGTACTTC
CDR3aa: CSALAGGSYEQYF

v_gene: TRBV14
d_gene: -
abundance: -
j_gene: TRBJ1-1
CDR3nt: TGTGCCAGCAGCCAAGGGGACCCCACTGAAGCTTTCTTT
CDR3aa: CASSQGDPTEAFF

v_gene: TRBV12-3/TRBV12-4
d_gene: TRBD1
abundance: -
j_gene: TRBJ1-2
CDR3nt: TGTGCCAGCAGTTTAGCAGGCCGGGGACAGGACTATGGCTACACCTTC
CDR3aa: CASSLAGRGQDYGYTF

v_gene: TRBV7-2
d_gene: -
abundance: -
j_gene: TRBJ1-1
CDR3nt: TGTGCCAGCAGCTTTGGGCTATGGAACACTGAAGCTTTCTTT
CDR3aa: CASSFGLWNTEAFF

v_gene: TRBV29-1
d_gene: TRBD1
abundance: -
j_gene: TRBJ2-5
CDR3nt: TGCAGCGTCCTGACAGGGGTCCAAGAGACCCAGTACTTC
CDR3aa: CSVLTGVQETQYF

v_gene: TRBV24-1
d_gene: -
abundance: -
j_gene: TRBJ2-5
CDR3nt: TGTGCCACCAGTGATGCCAGAGAGACCCAGTACTTC
CDR3aa: CATSDARETQYF

v_gene: TRBV20-1
d_gene: -
abundance: few
j_gene: TRBJ2-3
CDR3nt: TGCAGTGCTAGTGGCATCGGGACAGATACGCAGTATTTT
CDR3aa: CSASGIGTDTQYF

v_gene: TRBV7-3
d_gene: -
abundance: -
j_gene: TRBJ2-7
CDR3nt: TGTGCCAGCAGCCCCCGGGAGCGAAGGGAGCAGTACTTC
CDR3aa: CASSPRERREQYF

v_gene: TRBV11-2
d_gene: -
abundance: few
j_gene: TRBJ2-5
CDR3nt: TGTGCCAGCACCGCCCACCTCCAAGAGACCCAGTACTTC
CDR3aa: CASTAHLQETQYF

v_gene: TRBV11-3
d_gene: -
abundance: -
j_gene: TRBJ2-3
CDR3nt: TGTGCCAGCAGCTATGACAGGTTCGGTGGCACAGATACGCAGTATTTT
CDR3aa: CASSYDRFGGTDTQYF

v_gene: TRBV7-9
d_gene: -
abundance: few
j_gene: TRBJ2-1
CDR3nt: TGTGCCAGCAGCTCTAACAGGGAGAAACGTACTTACAATGAGCAGTTCTTC
CDR3aa: CASSSNREKRTYNEQFF

v_gene: TRBV27
d_gene: -
abundance: -
j_gene: TRBJ2-1
CDR3nt: TGTGCCAGCAGTTTATGGTCGGACTACAATGAGCAGTTCTTC
CDR3aa: CASSLWSDYNEQFF

v_gene: TRBV5-5
d_gene: -
abundance: -
j_gene: TRBJ2-5
CDR3nt: TGTGCCAGCAGCAAACTACAGGGTAAAGAGACCCAGTACTTC
CDR3aa: CASSKLQGKETQYF

v_gene: TRBV24-1
d_gene: TRBD2
abundance: -
j_gene: TRBJ2-1
CDR3nt: TGTGCCACCAGTGATGCCTGGACTAGCGGGAGAGTCTACAATGAGCAGTTCTTC
CDR3aa: CATSDAWTSGRVYNEQFF

v_gene: TRBV3-1
d_gene: -
abundance: -
j_gene: TRBJ2-5
CDR3nt: TGTGCCAGCAGCCTTACTCCCGGACTACTACAAGAGACCCAGTACTTC
CDR3aa: CASSLTPGLLQETQYF

v_gene: TRBV20-1
d_gene: -
abundance: -
j_gene: TRBJ2-2
CDR3nt: TGCAGTGCTAGAGATGCCGGGACTCTAAACACCGGGGAGCTGTTTTTT
CDR3aa: CSARDAGTLNTGELFF

v_gene: TRBV2
d_gene: TRBD2
abundance: -
j_gene: TRBJ2-7
CDR3nt: TGTGCCAGCAGAAGACTAGCGGGAGGGCCGACGTACTTC
CDR3aa: CASRRLAGGPTYF

v_gene: TRBV7-6
d_gene: -
abundance: many
j_gene: TRBJ2-1
CDR3nt: TGTGCCAGCAGCTTATTCCAGGAGGGGGACGAGCAGTTCTTC
CDR3aa: CASSLFQEGDEQFF

v_gene: TRBV24-1
d_gene: -
abundance: few
j_gene: TRBJ2-1
CDR3nt: TGTGCCACCAGTGTGGGGGGCTCCTACAATGAGCAGTTCTTC
CDR3aa: CATSVGGSYNEQFF

v_gene: TRBV20-1
d_gene: TRBD1
abundance: -
j_gene: TRBJ1-2
CDR3nt: TGCAGTGCTAGAGTCGCAACAGGGGATGGCTACACCTTC
CDR3aa: CSARVATGDGYTF

v_gene: TRBV6-5
d_gene: -
abundance: -
j_gene: TRBJ1-3
CDR3nt: TGTGCCAGCAGTTACGACAGCAACTCTGGAAACACCATATATTTT
CDR3aa: CASSYDSNSGNTIYF

v_gene: TRBV30
d_gene: -
abundance: once
j_gene: TRBJ2-7
CDR3nt: TGTGCCTGGCGAAATCTCCTGGGGCACTACGAGCAGTACTTC
CDR3aa: CAWRNLLGHYEQYF

v_gene: TRBV25-1
d_gene: -
abundance: -
j_gene: TRBJ1-5
CDR3nt: TGTGCCAGCAGTGAATATGGGGGCCCGGTAGGAAATCAGCCCCAGCATTTT
CDR3aa: CASSEYGGPVGNQPQHF

v_gene: TRBV12-3/TRBV12-4
d_gene: TRBD1
abundance: once
j_gene: TRBJ1-2
CDR3nt: TGTGCCAGCAGTGTAGGACAGGTCTATGGCTACACCTTC
CDR3aa: CASSVGQVYGYTF

v_gene: TRBV14
d_gene: -
abundance: few
j_gene: TRBJ2-1
CDR3nt: TGTGCCAGCAGCCAAGAAGCCCACAGGGTTTGGTCCTACAATGAGCAGTTCTTC
CDR3aa: CASSQEAHRVWSYNEQFF

v_gene: TRBV10-2
d_gene: -
abundance: few
j_gene: TRBJ2-5
CDR3nt: TGCGCCAGCAGCCTACGGGACCAAGCGGAGACCCAGTACTTC
CDR3aa: CASSLRDQAETQYF

v_gene: TRBV7-9
d_gene: -
abundance: -
j_gene: TRBJ1-1
CDR3nt: TGTGCCAGCAGCTTAACCCTTGAAGCTTTCTTT
CDR3aa: CASSLTLEAFF

v_gene: TRBV20-1
d_gene: TRBD2
abundance: few
j_gene: TRBJ2-5
CDR3nt: TGCAGTGCTAGAGATGGGAAGCGGGAGAGGAGAGAGACCCAGTACTTC
CDR3aa: CSARDGKRERRETQYF

v_gene: TRBV3-1
d_gene: -
abundance: few
j_gene: TRBJ1-5
CDR3nt: TGTGCCAGCAGCCAAAACACTCTTGATCAGCCCCAGCATTTT
CDR3aa: CASSQNTLDQPQHF

v_gene: TRBV28
d_gene: -
abundance: -
j_gene: TRBJ2-2
CDR3nt: TGTGCCAGCAGTTTATCTGGGGGCCCCGGGGAGCTGTTTTTT
CDR3aa: CASSLSGGPGELFF

v_gene: TRBV6-1
d_gene: -
abundance: many
j_gene: TRBJ1-1
CDR3nt: TGTGCCAGCAGCAATAGGGGGGTAGTGGTCACTGAAGCTTTCTTT
CDR3aa: CASSNRGVVVTEAFF

v_gene: TRBV12-3/TRBV12-4
d_gene: -
abundance: -
j_gene: TRBJ2-3
CDR3nt: TGTGCCAGCAGAAAGAGTTTAGGGAGCGCAGATACGCAGTATTTT
CDR3aa: CASRKSLGSADTQYF

v_gene: TRBV20-1
d_gene: -
abundance: few
j_gene: TRBJ1-5
CDR3nt: TGCAGTGCTAGAGATCCGTACAGGGAGGATCAGCCCCAGCATTTT
CDR3aa: CSARDPYREDQPQHF

v_gene: TRBV29-1
d_gene: -
abundance: few
j_gene: TRBJ2-5
CDR3nt: TGCAGCGTTGCCGCGACGACAGTCCAAGAGACCCAGTACTTC
CDR3aa: CSVAATTVQETQYF

v_gene: TRBV12-3/TRBV12-4
d_gene: TRBD1
abundance: many
j_gene: TRBJ2-3
CDR3nt: TGTGCCAGCAGACAGGGGGCCACAGATACGCAGTATTTT
CDR3aa: CASRQGATDTQYF

v_gene: TRBV5-6
d_gene: -
abundance: -
j_gene: TRBJ1-3
CDR3nt: TGTGCCAGCAGCTTGGGACTGGTGGGGGGAAACACCATATATTTT
CDR3aa: CASSLGLVGGNTIYF

v_gene: TRBV20-1
d_gene: TRBD1
abundance: few
j_gene: TRBJ2-1
CDR3nt: TGCAGTGCTAGTCACAAAGACAGGGGGCGGTATGGCAATGAGCAGTTCTTC
CDR3aa: CSASHKDRGRYGNEQFF

v_gene: TRBV20-1
d_gene: -
abundance: few
j_gene: TRBJ1-1
CDR3nt: TGCAGTGCTAGAGTAGCGGTGAGGCACACTGAAGCTTTCTTT
CDR3aa: CSARVAVRHTEAFF

v_gene: TRBV3-1
d_gene: -
abundance: few
j_gene: TRBJ1-2
CDR3nt: TGTGCCAGCAGCCCAGGAGAGGTTTCTAACTATGGCTACACCTTC
CDR3aa: CASSPGEVSNYGYTF

v_gene: TRBV5-1
d_gene: TRBD1
abundance: few
j_gene: TRBJ1-1
CDR3nt: TGCGCCAGCAGCGCAGGGGGCGCGAAGGCTGAAGCTTTCTTT
CDR3aa: CASSAGGAKAEAFF

v_gene: TRBV21-1
d_gene: -
abundance: -
j_gene: TRBJ2-3
CDR3nt: TGTGCCAGCAGCAAAGGGCTGAGGGCAGGGGATATCCCAGATACGCAGTATTTT
CDR3aa: CASSKGLRAGDIPDTQYF

v_gene: TRBV4-3
d_gene: -
abundance: -
j_gene: TRBJ1-2
CDR3nt: TGCGCCAGCAGCCAAGCCACAGAATATGGCTACACCTTC
CDR3aa: CASSQATEYGYTF

v_gene: TRBV12-3/TRBV12-4
d_gene: -
abundance: many
j_gene: TRBJ2-3
CDR3nt: TGTGCCAGCAGTACAGGACCGAAAGATACGCAGTATTTT
CDR3aa: CASSTGPKDTQYF

v_gene: TRBV6-6
d_gene: -
abundance: -
j_gene: TRBJ2-3
CDR3nt: TGTGCCAGCAGTTACTCCCTCGGACGGATTAGCACAGATACGCAGTATTTT
CDR3aa: CASSYSLGRISTDTQYF

v_gene: TRBV7-9
d_gene: -
abundance: few
j_gene: TRBJ2-2
CDR3nt: TGTGCCAGCAGCCGAGGAGGCGGGGACACCGGGGAGCTGTTTTTT
CDR3aa: CASSRGGGDTGELFF

v_gene: TRBV5-1
d_gene: TRBD2
abundance: -
j_gene: TRBJ2-1
CDR3nt: TGCGCCAGCACCCTAAGCGGGAGGGGACACTATGAGCAGTTCTTC
CDR3aa: CASTLSGRGHYEQFF